These T cell receptor beta chains were read from a single sample in a study of radiotherapy plus CTLA-4 blockade in lung cancer. Assay: immunoSEQ multiplex PCR; the TCRdb copy retains only in-frame clones and omits some. The sample holds 35,000 to 50,000 clones, less than 75% seen once. Sequenced material: peripheral blood, taken from a patient treated with radiotherapy plus ipilimumab. The receptors shown here come from a human donor with non-small cell lung cancer who had a partial response to radiotherapy plus ipilimumab. The CDR3 runs from the conserved cysteine through the conserved F or W. The D gene is left open where the match is weak. Part of the rows lack a size; the others show once, few, many or a class for expanded clones.

abundance: few
v_gene: TRBV4-1
d_gene: -
j_gene: TRBJ1-2
CDR3nt: TGCGCCAGCAGCACGACCATGGACAGCACAAACTATGGCTACACCTTC
CDR3aa: CASSTTMDSTNYGYTF

abundance: -
v_gene: TRBV13
d_gene: TRBD2
j_gene: TRBJ2-5
CDR3nt: TGTGCCAGCAGCTTAAGGAGCGGGGGGGCCGAGGAGCAGTACTTC
CDR3aa: CASSLRSGGAEEQYF

abundance: -
v_gene: TRBV9
d_gene: -
j_gene: TRBJ1-1
CDR3nt: TGTGCCAGCAGCTTGGGATCTTCGGGGGCTGAAGCTTTCTTT
CDR3aa: CASSLGSSGAEAFF

abundance: medium-sized
v_gene: TRBV19
d_gene: -
j_gene: TRBJ1-2
CDR3nt: TGTGCCAGTAACCCTGAGACCGGGGACTATGGCTACACCTTC
CDR3aa: CASNPETGDYGYTF

abundance: -
v_gene: TRBV27
d_gene: TRBD2
j_gene: TRBJ2-1
CDR3nt: TGTGCCAGCAGCCCCCTCCCGAGCGGGAGGGCCGGGGTAATCAACAATGAGCAGTTCTTC
CDR3aa: CASSPLPSGRAGVINNEQFF

abundance: -
v_gene: TRBV5-1
d_gene: -
j_gene: TRBJ1-1
CDR3nt: TGCGCCAGCAGCTCGCAGGGGATAAGTACTGAAGCTTTCTTT
CDR3aa: CASSSQGISTEAFF

abundance: -
v_gene: TRBV4-2
d_gene: -
j_gene: TRBJ2-2
CDR3nt: TGTGCCAGCAGCCAAGATCTGAGAGGGAGGAACACCGGGGAGCTGTTTTTT
CDR3aa: CASSQDLRGRNTGELFF

abundance: -
v_gene: TRBV27
d_gene: -
j_gene: TRBJ2-7
CDR3nt: TGTGCCAGCAGTTTAACTGGTTCGGGCCTACTAGTCTACGAGCAGTACTTC
CDR3aa: CASSLTGSGLLVYEQYF

abundance: few
v_gene: TRBV11-2
d_gene: TRBD2
j_gene: TRBJ2-1
CDR3nt: TGTGCCAGCAGCCTGACTAGCGGATACTACAATGAGCAGTTCTTC
CDR3aa: CASSLTSGYYNEQFF

abundance: few
v_gene: TRBV7-9
d_gene: TRBD2
j_gene: TRBJ2-3
CDR3nt: TGTGCCAGCAGCAGCACTAGCGGGAGAACAGATACGCAGTATTTT
CDR3aa: CASSSTSGRTDTQYF

abundance: few
v_gene: TRBV4-1
d_gene: TRBD1
j_gene: TRBJ1-3
CDR3nt: TGCGCCAGCAGCCAAGGGACAGGGTTTGGAGACACCATATATTTT
CDR3aa: CASSQGTGFGDTIYF

abundance: -
v_gene: TRBV6-5
d_gene: TRBD1
j_gene: TRBJ1-2
CDR3nt: TGTGCCAGCAGAGCCGGACAGGGACCCCCGCGCTACACCTTC
CDR3aa: CASRAGQGPPRYTF

abundance: -
v_gene: TRBV10-3
d_gene: -
j_gene: TRBJ1-1
CDR3nt: TGTGCCATCAGTGAGTCTTTGGCAGAAGCTTTCTTT
CDR3aa: CAISESLAEAFF

abundance: -
v_gene: TRBV2
d_gene: TRBD2
j_gene: TRBJ2-5
CDR3nt: TGTGCCAGCAGTGAAGGACTAGCGGGGGGAGGCGAGACCCAGTACTTC
CDR3aa: CASSEGLAGGGETQYF

abundance: few
v_gene: TRBV30
d_gene: -
j_gene: TRBJ2-7
CDR3nt: TGTGCCTGGCGACAGGCCTACGAGCAGTACTTC
CDR3aa: CAWRQAYEQYF

abundance: -
v_gene: TRBV7-2
d_gene: TRBD1
j_gene: TRBJ1-1
CDR3nt: TGTGCCAGCAGCTTAGGGCCGGGACAGGGCGAAGCTTTCTTT
CDR3aa: CASSLGPGQGEAFF

abundance: -
v_gene: TRBV5-1
d_gene: TRBD1
j_gene: TRBJ2-7
CDR3nt: TGCGCCAGCAGCTTGGGGGACAGTGCCTACGAGCAGTACTTC
CDR3aa: CASSLGDSAYEQYF

abundance: -
v_gene: TRBV10-3
d_gene: TRBD1
j_gene: TRBJ2-4
CDR3nt: TGTGCCATCAGTGAGTCCTTACAGGGGGGCCAGAAAAACATTCAGTACTTC
CDR3aa: CAISESLQGGQKNIQYF

abundance: -
v_gene: TRBV4-1
d_gene: -
j_gene: TRBJ2-7
CDR3nt: TGCGCCAGCAGCCAAGTGGGGCGGACCTACGAGCAGTACTTC
CDR3aa: CASSQVGRTYEQYF

abundance: -
v_gene: TRBV5-1
d_gene: TRBD1
j_gene: TRBJ1-1
CDR3nt: TGCGCCAGTGCTAGGGCGGGACAGATCACTGAAGCTTTCTTT
CDR3aa: CASARAGQITEAFF

abundance: -
v_gene: TRBV7-2
d_gene: -
j_gene: TRBJ1-5
CDR3nt: TGTGCCAGCAGCTCGCCGACAGTTTTGGAGCCCCAGCATTTT
CDR3aa: CASSSPTVLEPQHF

abundance: -
v_gene: TRBV4-1
d_gene: -
j_gene: TRBJ1-1
CDR3nt: TGTGCCAGCAGCCAAAATAGAGGCGAAGCTTTCTTT
CDR3aa: CASSQNRGEAFF

abundance: -
v_gene: TRBV9
d_gene: -
j_gene: TRBJ1-2
CDR3nt: TGTGCCAGCAGCAGGGGGGGCTATGGCTACACCTTC
CDR3aa: CASSRGGYGYTF

abundance: -
v_gene: TRBV19
d_gene: -
j_gene: TRBJ2-5
CDR3nt: TGTGCCAGTAGTATTGGGGACCTTCAGGGGTTCGAGACCCAGTACTTC
CDR3aa: CASSIGDLQGFETQYF

abundance: -
v_gene: TRBV2
d_gene: TRBD1
j_gene: TRBJ2-1
CDR3nt: TGTGCCAGCAGCCAGGACAGGTTCAATGAGCAGTTCTTC
CDR3aa: CASSQDRFNEQFF

abundance: -
v_gene: TRBV9
d_gene: -
j_gene: TRBJ1-4
CDR3nt: TGTGCCAGCAGCGTAGGCCTCGGGACTAATGAAAAACTGTTTTTT
CDR3aa: CASSVGLGTNEKLFF

abundance: once
v_gene: TRBV5-1
d_gene: -
j_gene: TRBJ2-3
CDR3nt: TGCGCCAGCGGCTTGGCCGGGCGGGGCACAGATACGCAGTATTTT
CDR3aa: CASGLAGRGTDTQYF

abundance: -
v_gene: TRBV7-2
d_gene: -
j_gene: TRBJ2-7
CDR3nt: TGTGCCAGCAGCTTTGGGCCCTACTACGAGCAGTACTTC
CDR3aa: CASSFGPYYEQYF

abundance: once
v_gene: TRBV10-3
d_gene: -
j_gene: TRBJ2-2
CDR3nt: TGTGCCATCAGTAAGACAGGGAACACCGGGGAGCTGTTTTTT
CDR3aa: CAISKTGNTGELFF

abundance: few
v_gene: TRBV5-8
d_gene: -
j_gene: TRBJ1-3
CDR3nt: TGTGCCAGCAGCTTCCACTTAGATGACTCTGGAAACACCATATATTTT
CDR3aa: CASSFHLDDSGNTIYF

abundance: -
v_gene: TRBV25-1
d_gene: TRBD2
j_gene: TRBJ2-5
CDR3nt: TGTGCCAGCAGCGCGGGAGATGGCCGCCGGGAGACCCAGTACTTC
CDR3aa: CASSAGDGRRETQYF

abundance: -
v_gene: TRBV7-2
d_gene: -
j_gene: TRBJ1-2
CDR3nt: TGTGCCAGCAGCTCGGCCCCGAGGAAGGGCTACACCTTC
CDR3aa: CASSSAPRKGYTF

abundance: -
v_gene: TRBV5-3
d_gene: TRBD1
j_gene: TRBJ1-6
CDR3nt: TGTGCCAGCAGCCCGGGGACAGGGGCGCGTTCACCCCTCCACTTT
CDR3aa: CASSPGTGARSPLHF

abundance: -
v_gene: TRBV7-2
d_gene: TRBD2
j_gene: TRBJ2-1
CDR3nt: TGTGCCAGCAGCTTAATAGCGGGGAGCAATGAGCAGTTCTTC
CDR3aa: CASSLIAGSNEQFF

abundance: -
v_gene: TRBV7-2
d_gene: TRBD1
j_gene: TRBJ1-2
CDR3nt: TGTGCCAGCAGTCGTAGACAGGGTTATGACTATGGCTACACCTTC
CDR3aa: CASSRRQGYDYGYTF

abundance: -
v_gene: TRBV4-2
d_gene: -
j_gene: TRBJ2-7
CDR3nt: TGTGCCAGCAGCCAAGGCGTAGCCACCTACGAGCAGTACTTC
CDR3aa: CASSQGVATYEQYF

abundance: -
v_gene: TRBV5-1
d_gene: -
j_gene: TRBJ2-2
CDR3nt: TGCGCCAGCAGTAAGGAACCGCGGGGCACCGGGGAGCTGTTTTTT
CDR3aa: CASSKEPRGTGELFF

abundance: -
v_gene: TRBV7-2
d_gene: TRBD1
j_gene: TRBJ2-7
CDR3nt: TGTGCCAGCAGCTTAGCCGGGACAGTGAACTCCTACGAGCAGTACTTC
CDR3aa: CASSLAGTVNSYEQYF

abundance: -
v_gene: TRBV7-9
d_gene: -
j_gene: TRBJ2-6
CDR3nt: TGTGCCAGCAGCCAAGGTACCAGGCCTGGGGCCAACGTCCTGACTTTC
CDR3aa: CASSQGTRPGANVLTF

abundance: -
v_gene: TRBV6-1
d_gene: TRBD1
j_gene: TRBJ1-1
CDR3nt: TGTGCCAGCAGGAAAGACAGGGTGGTTACTGAAGCTTTCTTT
CDR3aa: CASRKDRVVTEAFF

abundance: -
v_gene: TRBV5-1
d_gene: TRBD1
j_gene: TRBJ2-3
CDR3nt: TGCGCCAGCAGCCGAGGGACAGGGGGCACAGATACGCAGTATTTT
CDR3aa: CASSRGTGGTDTQYF

abundance: -
v_gene: TRBV28
d_gene: -
j_gene: TRBJ2-4
CDR3nt: TGTGCCAGCAGTTTGGCGTCGGGACTAGCCAAAAACATTCAGTACTTC
CDR3aa: CASSLASGLAKNIQYF

abundance: -
v_gene: TRBV6-1
d_gene: -
j_gene: TRBJ1-5
CDR3nt: TGTGCCAGCAGTGGAAGGACAACTCGAGGCAATCAGCCCCAGCATTTT
CDR3aa: CASSGRTTRGNQPQHF

abundance: -
v_gene: TRBV29-1
d_gene: TRBD2
j_gene: TRBJ2-7
CDR3nt: TGCAGCGTTGGAGTCGGGGGGTTCTCCTACGAGCAGTACTTC
CDR3aa: CSVGVGGFSYEQYF

abundance: -
v_gene: TRBV13
d_gene: -
j_gene: TRBJ2-2
CDR3nt: TGTGCCAGCAGCTTCAACAGCTTCGGGGAGCTGTTTTTT
CDR3aa: CASSFNSFGELFF

abundance: -
v_gene: TRBV7-9
d_gene: -
j_gene: TRBJ1-3
CDR3nt: TGTGCCAGCAGCTTAGTTGTCCTGGCGCAACAGGGAAACACCATATATTTT
CDR3aa: CASSLVVLAQQGNTIYF

abundance: few
v_gene: TRBV6-6
d_gene: -
j_gene: TRBJ1-1
CDR3nt: TGTGCCAGCAGTACTTTTCCCCAGACACCGAATACTGAAGCTTTCTTT
CDR3aa: CASSTFPQTPNTEAFF

abundance: once
v_gene: TRBV27
d_gene: TRBD1
j_gene: TRBJ2-7
CDR3nt: TGTGCCAGCAGTCCGGGGACAGGGAGGATCTCCTACGAGCAGTACTTC
CDR3aa: CASSPGTGRISYEQYF

abundance: -
v_gene: TRBV25-1
d_gene: TRBD2
j_gene: TRBJ2-5
CDR3nt: TGTGCCAGCAGTCCCCAACGGGGGGGAGAGACCCAGTACTTC
CDR3aa: CASSPQRGGETQYF

abundance: -
v_gene: TRBV30
d_gene: -
j_gene: TRBJ2-5
CDR3nt: TGTGCCTGGAGTGGAGGAGCGCCCCAAGAGACCCAGTACTTC
CDR3aa: CAWSGGAPQETQYF

abundance: -
v_gene: TRBV6-5
d_gene: TRBD2
j_gene: TRBJ2-3
CDR3nt: TGTGCCAGCAGTCTTGGACTAGCGGGAGATACGCAGTATTTT
CDR3aa: CASSLGLAGDTQYF

abundance: -
v_gene: TRBV6-1
d_gene: TRBD1
j_gene: TRBJ1-6
CDR3nt: TGTGCCAGCAGTGAAGTGGGACAGGGGTGGGGGAACTATAATTCACCCCTCCACTTT
CDR3aa: CASSEVGQGWGNYNSPLHF

abundance: -
v_gene: TRBV7-2
d_gene: -
j_gene: TRBJ2-3
CDR3nt: TGTGCCAGCAGCTTTGCGGGGAGCTACACAGATACGCAGTATTTT
CDR3aa: CASSFAGSYTDTQYF

abundance: -
v_gene: TRBV5-4
d_gene: -
j_gene: TRBJ2-5
CDR3nt: TGTGCCAGCAGCTCCCCGCTAAAGACCCAGTACTTC
CDR3aa: CASSSPLKTQYF